The source of this T cell receptor (beta chain) is a study of T cells in Graves' hyperthyroidism and ophthalmopathy. Regarding the study as a whole: Clonotypes that were expanded in thyroid above 0.001 mostly appeared in blood too.

In regard to this clonotype: Its antigen remains unknown.

Template material for amplifying TCR beta CDR3 regions consisted of RNA transcripts. A first-round RT-PCR of the TCR CDR3 used the HTBI primer set. From the multiplex PCR reads, TCRdb called clonotypes with MiXCR, one entry per CDR3 protein. The table includes 480,000 or so distinct CDR3 sequences, 46% detected once. Looked up from germline, CDR1 is MNHEY and CDR2 is SVGAGI. V lost 0 bases and J 3 bases, leaving 24 bases between the germline ends. The CDR3 runs 19 residues. Thyroid ultrasound, orbital computed tomography, clinical symptoms, and serum thyroxine and TRAb underpinned diagnoses. The specimen was peripheral blood or thyroid tissue (not recorded which). The chain joins TRBV6-5 to TRBJ2-7; D is ambiguous. The clonotype comes from an adult woman with Graves' disease, either hyperthyroidism or ophthalmopathy (not recorded which). CDR3 protein: CASSYSIGSRTFRYYEQYF. The CDR3 bases are TGTGCCAGCAGTTACTCGATCGGTTCTAGGACCTTTCGTTACTACGAGCAGTACTTC.